The present T cell receptor beta chain was sequenced within a study of blood T cell repertoires in COVID-19. Study information: The origin of the acute and convalescent COVID-19 samples was the United States, Italy and Spain. T cells, B-cell-depleted T cells, or PBMCs provided the cDNA or gDNA that served as material.

Study processing details: Nucleated cell number was recorded as an estimate derived from reference gene primer amplification. Libraries were prepared by immunoSEQ multiplex PCR; TCRdb keeps only in-frame clonotypes and omits some of them. That table is the source of V, J and clone size, and D and trimming were worked out from the DNA. The table records about 150,000 clones, roughly 83% of them present only once. The V gene lost 3 bases and the J gene lost 5 bases, with 4 bases spanning the gap. There are 12 residues in the CDR3. This chain connects TRBV12-3 or TRBV12-4 to TRBJ2-2, with D hard to call. The source of this sequence is a woman aged 60 to 75 with acute or convalescent COVID-19. Material: peripheral blood. The CDR3, as DNA: TGTGCCAGCAGTTTGGCAACCGGGGAGCTGTTTTTT. Protein sequence: CASSLATGELFF.